This T cell receptor (beta chain) stems from a study of T cell changes during pregnancy in multiple sclerosis. This clone was observed a single time. CDR1 is MRHNA and CDR2 is SNTAGT in the germline V gene. V shed 6 bases and J 0 bases; nucleotides not matched to a gene: 3. The CDR3 consists of 15 residues. Some clones are missing from TCRdb's copy, which holds only in-frame ones; the method was immunoSEQ multiplex PCR. The data hold more than 14,000 clones, with approximately 86% observed a single time. The V gene is TRBV6-4, the J gene TRBJ2-1; TRBD2 aligns across 9 bases. Sequenced material: CD8+ T cells from peripheral blood mononuclear cells, taken in the first trimester of pregnancy. This sequence was found in a female donor with multiple sclerosis, enrolled in a pregnancy study. The CDR3 is CASSPTSGSYNEQFF. CDR3 nucleotides: TGTGCCAGCAGCCCGACTAGCGGCTCCTACAATGAGCAGTTCTTC.